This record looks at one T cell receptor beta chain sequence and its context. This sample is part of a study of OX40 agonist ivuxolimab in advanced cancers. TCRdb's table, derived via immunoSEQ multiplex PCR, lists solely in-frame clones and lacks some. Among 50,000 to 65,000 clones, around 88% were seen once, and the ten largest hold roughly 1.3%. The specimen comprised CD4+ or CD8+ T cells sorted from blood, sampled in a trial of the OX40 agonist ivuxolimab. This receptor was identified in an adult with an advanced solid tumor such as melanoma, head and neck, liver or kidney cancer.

The CDR3 region is CSVVAGADNEQFF. The DNA of the CDR3 is TGCAGCGTTGTAGCGGGAGCGGACAATGAGCAGTTCTTC. The V and J genes are TRBV29-1 and TRBJ2-1, with TRBD2 matching 9 bases. With 4 bases clipped from V and 5 bases from J, the junction kept 3 bases outside the gene matches. The CDR3 extends over 13 amino acids. The germline gives CDR1 SQVTM, CDR2 ANQGSEA.